A single sample is the source of the 29 T cell receptor beta chains below, sequenced in a study of blood T cell repertoires in COVID-19. The protocol was immunoSEQ multiplex PCR, while the TCRdb copy is restricted to in-frame clones and leaves out a portion. The table records about 220,000 clones, roughly 88% of them present only once. The source material was peripheral blood. The receptors here all came from a man in his forties or fifties with active or convalescent COVID-19.

This clone was seen a few times. The rearrangement joins TRBV5-8 to TRBJ1-2; 9 bases line up with TRBD1. CDR1 is SGHTS, CDR2 YDEGEE, per germline. The CDR3 has 18 amino acids. Trimming at V came to 2 bases and at J to 7 bases, leaving 18 bases not matched to a gene. The CDR3 loop is CASSFQRRGGQGISGYTF. The CDR3 DNA follows: TGTGCCAGCAGCTTCCAGAGAAGGGGGGGACAGGGCATAAGTGGCTACACCTTC.

V is TRBV9 and J is TRBJ1-3, with D hard to call. This CDR3 has 16 residues. V was trimmed by 0 bases and J by 0 bases, leaving 10 bases between them. Germline values: CDR1 SGDLS, CDR2 YYNGEE. The CDR3 protein is CASSVGGRSSGNTIYF. The CDR3 DNA reads as TGTGCCAGCAGCGTAGGTGGTCGGAGCTCTGGAAACACCATATATTTT.

J is TRBJ2-5 and V is TRBV5-4; D might be TRBD2 (6 bases). Trimming stripped 1 base from V and 2 bases from J, with 12 bases between. The CDR3 consists of 15 residues. Germline CDR1 SGHNT, CDR2 YYREEE (reference sequence). The CDR3 nucleotides are TGTGCCAGCAGCTTGTCGTTAGCGGATCAAGAGACCCAGTACTTC. Protein: CASSLSLADQETQYF.

The chain links TRBV5-6 to TRBJ2-5; a weak D match, TRBD2 (5 bases). V was shortened by 5 bases and J by 4 bases, with 15 bases between the two germline ends. The CDR3 contains 14 residues. Germline V gene data show CDR1 as SGHDT and CDR2 as YYEEEE. The CDR3 nucleotides are TGTGCCAGCAGGCCAGGACTGCCGCGAGAGACCCAGTACTTC. Amino acids: CASRPGLPRETQYF.

The chain recombines TRBV28 with TRBJ2-3; TRBD1 might be the D (6 bases). In germline, CDR1 is MDHEN, CDR2 SYDVKM. The CDR3 has 15 amino acids. V shed 6 bases and J shed 0 bases, with 13 bases lying between them. CDR3 residues: CASSEGGRSTDTQYF. CDR3 DNA: TGTGCCAGCAGCGAAGGGGGACGGAGCACAGATACGCAGTATTTT.

The chain joins TRBV7-2 to TRBJ1-2; no definite D call. V lost 5 bases, J lost 7 bases, and 14 bases lay in between. CDR1 is SGHTA, CDR2 FQGNSA, per germline. CDR3 size: 13 residues. The CDR3 protein is CASSPGVDGGYTF. The CDR3 nucleotides are TGTGCCAGCAGCCCCGGGGTGGATGGTGGCTACACCTTC.

The count of this clone is one. V and J are TRBV5-4 and TRBJ1-2, with 10 bases matching TRBD1. The V gene's germline CDR1 is SGHNT and CDR2 YYREEE (reference sequence). Trimming at V came to 4 bases and at J to 3 bases, leaving 12 bases not matched to a gene. The CDR3 contains 17 residues. The CDR3 sequence: CASSPGIGTGAYYGYTF. Written as DNA, the CDR3 is TGTGCCAGCAGCCCGGGGATCGGGACAGGGGCCTACTATGGCTACACCTTC.

The CDR3 sequence: CASSVASADTQYF. The CDR3 region has the DNA TGTGCCAGCAGCGTAGCTTCTGCGGATACGCAGTATTTT. This rearrangement joins TRBV9 to TRBJ2-3, with D unresolved. Germline lookup yields CDR1 SGDLS and CDR2 YYNGEE. The CDR3 is 13 residues long. V was pared by 0 bases and J by 6 bases, with 8 bases between.

This chain uses TRBV9 with TRBJ1-2; TRBD1 is a possible D gene (5 bases). This CDR3 is 13 amino acids long. V was shortened by 3 bases and J by 5 bases, with 11 bases between the two germline ends. Germline lookup yields CDR1 SGDLS and CDR2 YYNGEE. The CDR3 loop reads CASSARSGYGYTF. In DNA form, the CDR3 reads TGTGCCAGCAGCGCCCGTTCAGGGTATGGCTACACCTTC.

The J gene is TRBJ2-3, the V gene TRBV4-3; 9 nucleotides agree with TRBD2. The CDR3 is 15 residues long. The J segment lost 1 base and the V segment lost 4 bases, leaving 3 bases of the junction unmatched. Germline CDR1 LGHNA, CDR2 YSLEER. CDR3 protein: CASSRAGGGTDTQYF. CDR3 DNA: TGCGCCAGCAGCCGCGCGGGAGGGGGCACAGATACGCAGTATTTT.

CDR3 protein: CASSPQGGLRPSNTDTQYF. The CDR3 DNA sequence: TGTGCCAGCTCACCGCAAGGGGGCTTACGGCCCTCTAACACAGATACGCAGTATTTT. The chain has TRBV18 and TRBJ2-3; 7 positions match TRBD1. The CDR3 has 19 residues. CDR1 is KGHSH and CDR2 is LQKENI in the germline V gene. V shed 3 bases, J shed 2 bases, and the junction held 17 bases outside the gene matches. The full variable domain, rest sourced from reference TRBV18 and TRBJ2-3, is NAGVMQNPRHLVRRRGQEARLRCSPMKGHSHVYWYRQLPEEGLKFMVYLQKENIIDESGMPKERFSAEFPKEGPSILRIQQVVRGDSAAYFCASSPQGGLRPSNTDTQYFGPGTRLTVL.

The V call is TRBV7-6, the J call TRBJ2-3; perhaps TRBD1 as D (6 bases). CDR1 and CDR2 (germline): SGHVS, FNYEAQ. The CDR3 is 15 amino acids. Trimming shortened V by 2 bases and J by 3 bases, and 12 bases separated the two germline ends. This CDR3 is CASSLFRGQTDTQYF. For the CDR3, the DNA is TGTGCCAGCAGCTTATTCAGGGGACAAACAGATACGCAGTATTTT.

This chain links TRBV3-1 (or the pseudogene TRBV3-2) with TRBJ2-1; 8 positions match TRBD2. From germline, CDR1 is LGHDT and CDR2 YNNKEL (reference sequence). The CDR3 totals 14 residues. The junction had 7 bases not matched to a gene; V was cut back by 4 bases and J by 8 bases. In nucleotides, the CDR3 is TGTGCCAGCAGCCCCATAGCGACTAGCGATGAGCAGTTCTTC. This encodes CASSPIATSDEQFF.

V gene TRBV28 combines with J gene TRBJ1-5; unclear D gene. There are 13 residues in the CDR3. Per the germline V gene, CDR1 is MDHEN and CDR2 is SYDVKM. With 4 bases removed from V and 7 bases from J, the gap between germline ends came to 11 bases. The CDR3 is CASSYLREQPQHF. In DNA, the CDR3 is TGTGCCAGCAGTTACTTGAGAGAGCAGCCCCAGCATTTT.

The rearrangement uses TRBV24-1 and TRBJ2-2; D perhaps matches TRBD1 (6 bases). Germline V gene sequence: CDR1 KGHDR, CDR2 SFDVKD. The V end lost 3 bases, the J end lost 3 bases, and 10 bases lay between the germline ends. The CDR3 sequence is 15 residues long. This CDR3 reads CATSDHRVHTGELFF. The CDR3 DNA is TGTGCCACCAGTGATCACAGGGTTCACACCGGGGAGCTGTTTTTT.

The rearrangement links TRBV15 to TRBJ1-3, with D tentatively TRBD1 (6 bases). Germline V gene data show CDR1 as LNHNV and CDR2 as YYDKDF (reference sequence). The V end lost 7 bases, the J end lost 0 bases, and 13 bases lay between the germline ends. The CDR3 length is 15 residues. The CDR3 loop reads CATTGGASSGNTIYF. The CDR3 coding sequence is TGTGCCACCACCGGGGGGGCCTCCTCTGGAAACACCATATATTTT.

The sample holds one count of this clone. J is TRBJ2-1 and V is TRBV5-1; 9 positions match TRBD2. Trimming cost V 6 bases and J 2 bases; bases outside gene matches: 6. The CDR3 runs to 15 residues. CDR1 is SGHRS, CDR2 YFSETQ, per germline. CDR3 nucleotide sequence: TGCGCCAGCAACCCTATAGCGGGAGCCTACAATGAGCAGTTCTTC. Its translation is CASNPIAGAYNEQFF.

The gene calls are TRBV11-2 and TRBJ1-4; D perhaps matches TRBD1 (6 bases). The CDR3 spans 17 residues. Germline V lookup: CDR1 SGHAT, CDR2 FQNNGV. The V gene lost 1 base and the J gene lost 4 bases, with 16 bases spanning the gap. CDR3 sequence: CASSLVRGGEINEKLFF. As DNA, the CDR3 is TGTGCCAGCAGCTTAGTCCGCGGGGGCGAAATTAATGAAAAACTGTTTTTT.

The V gene is TRBV15, the J gene TRBJ2-1; 14 positions match TRBD2. The J segment lost 6 bases and the V segment lost 0 bases, leaving 10 bases of the junction unmatched. The CDR3 extends over 19 amino acids. Per germline, CDR1 LNHNV and CDR2 YYDKDF (reference sequence). The CDR3 loop reads CATSRDQGLAGDFRNEQFF. The DNA for the CDR3 is TGTGCCACCAGCAGAGATCAGGGACTAGCGGGGGATTTTCGCAATGAGCAGTTCTTC.

V and J are TRBV10-3 and TRBJ2-1; 9 bases are shared with TRBD2. Germline V gene sequence: CDR1 ENHRY, CDR2 SYGVKD. CDR3 length equals 14 residues. With 7 bases clipped from V and 8 bases from J, the junction kept 9 bases outside the gene matches. The CDR3 nucleotides read TGTGCCATCACAGGCGGGAGGGACGGCGATGAGCAGTTCTTC. Protein sequence: CAITGGRDGDEQFF.

This sequence joins TRBV5-4 and TRBJ2-1; 8 bases match TRBD1. Germline CDR1 SGHNT, CDR2 YYREEE (reference sequence). The J segment lost 2 bases and the V segment lost 4 bases, leaving 5 bases of the junction unmatched. This CDR3 spans 15 amino acids. The CDR3 DNA follows: TGTGCCAGCAGCGGCCCGGGACAGGCCTACAATGAGCAGTTCTTC. Translation gives CASSGPGQAYNEQFF.

The rearrangement uses TRBV4-2 and TRBJ2-1, with 7 nucleotides matching TRBD1. The V and J ends lost 2 bases and 6 bases, in that order; junction bases with no gene match: 13. The germline V gene has CDR1 LGHNA and CDR2 YNFKEQ. The CDR3 extends over 17 amino acids. CDR3: CASSQTPMTGIFNEQFF. In DNA, the CDR3 is TGTGCCAGCAGCCAAACACCCATGACAGGGATTTTCAATGAGCAGTTCTTC.

Here the CDR3 reads CASSLAAGSFYEQYV. CDR3 nucleotide sequence: TGCGCCAGCAGCTTGGCCGCGGGCAGTTTCTACGAGCAGTACGTC. The gene calls are TRBV5-1 and TRBJ2-7, with D possibly being TRBD2 (5 bases). Germline CDR1 and CDR2: SGHRS and YFSETQ. CDR3 length: 15 amino acids. Trimming left V 0 bases short and J 3 bases short, with 13 bases between.

The V gene is TRBV6-6, the J gene TRBJ2-2, with no clear D. CDR1 is MNHNY, CDR2 SVGAGI, per germline (reference sequence). Trimming removed 2 bases from V and 1 base from J, with 11 bases in between. The CDR3 sequence is 16 residues long. CDR3 protein: CASSYLQPQNTGELFF. The CDR3 DNA is TGTGCCAGCAGTTACCTACAGCCGCAGAACACCGGGGAGCTGTTTTTT.

V is TRBV6-2 or TRBV6-3 and J is TRBJ2-1, with a possible D match to TRBD2 (6 bases). The CDR3 has 16 amino acids. The germline gives CDR1 MNHEY, CDR2 SVGEGT. Trimming removed 2 bases from V and 7 bases from J, with 18 bases in between. Here the CDR3 DNA reads TGTGCCAGCAGTTACCCTGGAGGGCGGTTTTTAAATGAGCAGTTCTTC. It is translated as CASSYPGGRFLNEQFF.

A few counts support this clone. The J gene is TRBJ2-5, the V gene TRBV5-8; 8 positions agree with TRBD2. The junction had 6 bases not matched to a gene; V was cut back by 7 bases and J by 1 base. The CDR3 runs 14 residues. Germline V gives CDR1 SGHTS, CDR2 YDEGEE. Written as DNA, the CDR3 is TGTGCCAGCCGAGTTAGCGGGATCCAAGAGACCCAGTACTTC. Encoded protein: CASRVSGIQETQYF.

This clone was seen a handful of times. The CDR3 sequence is CASGIWGDTEAFF. DNA for the CDR3: TGTGCTAGTGGGATTTGGGGGGACACTGAAGCTTTCTTT. The J gene is TRBJ1-1, the V gene TRBV12-5; D perhaps matches TRBD1 (5 bases). The germline V and J ends were trimmed by 6 bases and 3 bases, with 11 bases remaining between them. Germline assignment: CDR1 LGHNT and CDR2 FRNRAP. This CDR3 has 13 residues. Together with reference TRBV12-5 and TRBJ1-1, the CDR3 gives the full variable domain: DARVTQTPRHKVTEMGQEVTMRCQPILGHNTVFWYRQTMMQGLELLAYFRNRAPLDDSGMPKDRFSAEMPDATLATLKIQPSEPRDSAVYFCASGIWGDTEAFFGQGTRLTVV.

The V gene is TRBV3-1 (or the pseudogene TRBV3-2), the J gene TRBJ2-5; 8 nucleotides match TRBD2. CDR1 LGHDT and CDR2 YNNKEL come from the germline V gene (reference sequence). V lost 4 bases, J lost 5 bases, and 9 bases stayed unmatched. The CDR3 consists of 15 residues. The CDR3 spells CASSPRLARSETQYF. The DNA of the CDR3 is TGTGCCAGCAGCCCACGACTAGCGAGGAGTGAGACCCAGTACTTC.

This clone was picked up one time. The gene calls are TRBV7-3 and TRBJ1-6; the D gene is possibly TRBD1 (5 bases). The CDR3 extends over 15 amino acids. The V end was cut by 2 bases, the J end by 7 bases, with 12 bases between. Germline V gene data show CDR1 as SGHTA and CDR2 as FQGTGA. CDR3 bases: TGTGCCAGCAGCTTAGGGTCTTGGGGCAATTCACCCCTCCACTTT. Its protein product is CASSLGSWGNSPLHF.